What follows are 25 T cell receptor beta chains derived from one specimen sequenced in a study of early stage breast cancer tumors. Sequencing used immunoSEQ multiplex PCR; TCRdb keeps in-frame clones, though not all of them. The sample has approximately 70,000 clones; 75% to 90% are singletons. Sequenced: blood. The receptors here all came from a person aged 35-50 years with breast cancer.

The V call is TRBV6-6, the J call TRBJ2-3, with 7 bases lining up with TRBD2. CDR1 and CDR2 from the germline V gene are MNHNY and SVGAGI (reference sequence). V was clipped by 6 bases and J by 6 bases; unmatched bases: 9. The length of the CDR3 is 14 residues. The CDR3 bases are TGTGCCAGCAGCCCGGCCAGCGGGGACGATACGCAGTATTTT. As protein: CASSPASGDDTQYF.

This clone has a handful of counts. The genes are TRBV29-1 and TRBJ2-3, with TRBD2 matching 9 bases. The CDR3 runs to 15 residues. Germline-derived CDR1 and CDR2 are SQVTM and ANQGSEA. Germline trimming cut 6 bases from V and 0 bases from J; bases unmatched to any gene: 7. CDR3 amino acids: CSVQGTSGSTDTQYF. In DNA form, the CDR3 reads TGCAGCGTGCAGGGAACTAGCGGGAGCACAGATACGCAGTATTTT.

The chain joins TRBV28 to TRBJ1-1, with 7 positions matching TRBD1. The germline CDR1 and CDR2 sequences are MDHEN and SYDVKM. CDR3 length equals 14 residues. V was clipped by 4 bases and J by 4 bases; unmatched bases: 6. CDR3 loop: CASSSGQAPTEAFF. The CDR3 DNA reads TGTGCCAGCAGTTCCGGACAGGCGCCCACTGAAGCTTTCTTT.

This CDR3 is CASSFAGLSNEQYF. Here the CDR3 DNA reads TGTGCCAGCAGTTTTGCGGGTCTTTCGAACGAGCAGTACTTC. The chain carries TRBV28 and TRBJ2-7; a weak D match, TRBD2 (5 bases). Germline assignment: CDR1 MDHEN and CDR2 SYDVKM. V was trimmed by 3 bases and J by 5 bases, leaving 14 bases between them. This CDR3 has 14 amino acids.

This clone was seen once. The chain has TRBV5-1 and TRBJ2-7, with D perhaps matching TRBD1 (6 bases). Germline V CDR1 and CDR2: SGHRS, YFSETQ. V lost 2 bases and J lost 3, with 12 bases in between. This CDR3 contains 14 residues. CDR3 protein: CASSFQGPDYEQYF. The CDR3 nucleotides are TGCGCCAGCAGCTTTCAGGGGCCAGACTACGAGCAGTACTTC.

The chain employs TRBV2 and TRBJ2-7, with 11 bases identical to TRBD2. CDR3 size: 16 residues. Per germline, CDR1 SNHLY and CDR2 FYNNEI. The V gene end was trimmed by 6 bases and the J gene end by 2 bases; junction bases not matched to a gene: 9. CDR3 sequence (DNA): TGTGCCAGCAGGCCAACGGGACTAGCGGACACCTACGAGCAGTACTTC. It translates to CASRPTGLADTYEQYF.

This clone showed up just a few times. CDR3: CASSVESNTEAFF. The CDR3 DNA is TGCGCCAGCAGCGTTGAATCGAACACTGAAGCTTTCTTT. This sequence joins TRBV5-1 and TRBJ1-1; D unclear. CDR3 length: 13 residues. V was cut by 4 bases and J by 1 base, with 8 bases left in between. Looked up from germline, CDR1 is SGHRS and CDR2 is YFSETQ.

This clone has only one observation. The chain uses TRBV5-8 and TRBJ2-6; maybe TRBD2 (5 bases). The CDR3 has 15 residues. The germline V and J ends were trimmed by 2 bases and 1 base, with 7 bases remaining between them. CDR1 and CDR2 from the germline V gene are SGHTS and YDEGEE. The CDR3 DNA sequence: TGTGCCAGCAGCTTCCGGAGGTCTGGGGCCAACGTCCTGACTTTC. This gives the protein CASSFRRSGANVLTF.

V gene TRBV6-5 combines with J gene TRBJ2-7, with 7 bases aligning to TRBD1. Trimming took 4 bases from V and 2 from J; bases not matched to a gene: 5. This CDR3 contains 14 residues. Germline loops: CDR1 MNHEY, CDR2 SVGAGI. The CDR3 is CASSWGQIAYEQYF. DNA for the CDR3: TGTGCCAGCAGTTGGGGACAGATTGCCTACGAGCAGTACTTC.

This clone has a single count. The chain carries TRBV28 and TRBJ2-2; D is ambiguous. Germline V gene sequence: CDR1 MDHEN, CDR2 SYDVKM. CDR3 length: 17 amino acids. Trimming took off 5 bases at V and 0 bases at J, with 16 bases between the two ends. As DNA, the CDR3 is TGTGCCAGCAGTCCCACCTCTGGCGCCTCGAACACCGGGGAGCTGTTTTTT. Its protein product is CASSPTSGASNTGELFF.

For the CDR3, the DNA is TGTGCCAGCAGTTTAGGACAGATATACGAGCAGTACTTC. Protein product: CASSLGQIYEQYF. The V gene is TRBV28, the J gene TRBJ2-7, with a tentative D call TRBD1 (6 bases). Germline assignment: CDR1 MDHEN and CDR2 SYDVKM. The CDR3 length is 13 residues. Deletions cut 2 bases from V and 4 bases from J, with 9 bases between.

The chain has TRBV5-1 and TRBJ1-2; no clear D. CDR1 is SGHRS, CDR2 YFSETQ, per germline. The CDR3 runs to 15 residues. Trimming removed 1 base at V and 6 bases at J, with 16 bases between. The CDR3 reads CASSLLAGSSNGYTF. CDR3 DNA: TGCGCCAGCAGCTTGTTGGCAGGAAGTTCCAATGGCTACACCTTC.

J is TRBJ2-1 and V is TRBV6-5; no reliable D call. V gave up 2 bases and J gave up 7 bases, with 3 bases separating them. The CDR3 runs to 11 residues. CDR1 and CDR2 (germline): MNHEY, SVGAGI. As DNA, the CDR3 is TGTGCCAGCAGTTACGGAAATGAGCAGTTCTTC. Amino acid sequence: CASSYGNEQFF.

In DNA form, the CDR3 reads TGTGCCAGCAGTTTAAGGCGGGTTATGAACACTGAAGCTTTCTTT. Its translation is CASSLRRVMNTEAFF. The chain is built from TRBV28 and TRBJ1-1; D remains unclear. This CDR3 region has 15 residues. Germline V gene lookup returns CDR1 MDHEN and CDR2 SYDVKM. V gave up 2 bases and J gave up 0 bases, with 10 bases separating them.

J is TRBJ1-5 and V is TRBV6-1; D ambiguous. The CDR3 totals 13 residues. V was clipped by 2 bases and J by 5 bases, with 7 bases between them. Germline V gene data show CDR1 as MNHNS and CDR2 as SASEGT. The CDR3 coding sequence is TGTGCCAGCAGTGAACAAAGGGATCAGCCCCAGCATTTT. It codes for CASSEQRDQPQHF.

In nucleotides, the CDR3 is TGTGCCTGGGGCCCCGGAGCGACTAGCACAGATACGCAGTATTTT. Residues: CAWGPGATSTDTQYF. The rearrangement links TRBV30 to TRBJ2-3; D remains unclear. The CDR3 consists of 15 residues. Trimming cost V 5 bases and J 0 bases, with 15 bases left between them. CDR1 and CDR2 (germline): GTSNPN, SVGIG (reference sequence).

The chain has TRBV28 and TRBJ2-7; no reliable D call. There are 11 residues in the CDR3. The germline V gene encodes CDR1 MDHEN and CDR2 SYDVKM. V was clipped by 7 bases and J by 6 bases, with 10 bases between them. The CDR3 loop is CASTLEGEQYF. The CDR3 bases are TGTGCCAGCACCTTAGAAGGCGAGCAGTACTTC.

The chain joins TRBV7-3 to TRBJ2-2, with D perhaps matching TRBD1 (6 bases). V lost 1 base, J lost 4 bases, and 13 bases lay in between. The germline gives CDR1 SGHTA, CDR2 FQGTGA. This CDR3 is 16 amino acids long. This chain's CDR3 is CASSLNRDMATGELFF. The CDR3 nucleotides are TGTGCCAGCAGCTTAAACCGGGACATGGCCACCGGGGAGCTGTTTTTT.

V gene TRBV4-2 combines with J gene TRBJ1-4, with TRBD1 matching over 8 bases. Germline V gene sequence: CDR1 LGHNA, CDR2 YNFKEQ. This CDR3 is 18 amino acids long. The trim removed 1 base at V and 4 bases at J, leaving 11 bases unmatched. DNA for the CDR3: TGTGCCAGCAGCCAAGTCGGCAGGGGGCCTATCAGTAATGAAAAACTGTTTTTT. It specifies CASSQVGRGPISNEKLFF.

The rearrangement links TRBV19 to TRBJ2-2; perhaps TRBD1 as D (5 bases). The CDR3 extends over 15 amino acids. V gave up 7 bases and J gave up 2 bases, with 14 bases separating them. Germline values: CDR1 LNHDA, CDR2 SQIVND (reference sequence). CDR3 sequence reads: CASMKATVNTGELFF. CDR3 sequence (DNA): TGTGCCAGTATGAAGGCGACAGTCAACACCGGGGAGCTGTTTTTT.

In this sample, this clone turned up a few times. The J gene is TRBJ2-2, the V gene TRBV27; 14 bases are a match to TRBD2. The V gene end was trimmed by 7 bases and the J gene end by 4 bases; junction bases not matched to a gene: 5. This CDR3 has 16 residues. Germline values: CDR1 MNHEY, CDR2 SMNVEV (reference sequence). CDR3 nucleotides: TGTGCCAGCAAGGCGGGACTAGCGGGAGTCACCGGGGAGCTGTTTTTT. Residues: CASKAGLAGVTGELFF.

The rearrangement links TRBV5-1 to TRBJ2-1; possibly TRBD1 for D (8 bases). This CDR3 spans 14 amino acids. Germline V gives CDR1 SGHRS, CDR2 YFSETQ. V dropped 7 bases and J dropped 2 bases, with 13 bases sitting between them. This CDR3 reads CASGTGGAYNEQFF. The CDR3 DNA follows: TGCGCCAGCGGAACAGGGGGGGCCTACAATGAGCAGTTCTTC.

J is TRBJ1-4 and V is TRBV27, with D maybe TRBD1 (6 bases). Per germline, CDR1 MNHEY and CDR2 SMNVEV (reference sequence). The CDR3 is made up of 14 amino acids. Trimming took 6 bases from V and 7 from J, leaving 15 bases between them. CDR3: CASRQTGLGEKLFF. The CDR3 nucleotides are TGTGCCAGCAGACAGACAGGCTTGGGTGAAAAACTGTTTTTT.

The gene calls are TRBV19 and TRBJ1-4; D is perhaps TRBD1 (6 bases). The CDR3 is 14 residues long. V was shortened by 5 bases and J by 8 bases, with 15 bases between the two germline ends. Germline assignment: CDR1 LNHDA and CDR2 SQIVND (reference sequence). The CDR3, as DNA: TGTGCCAGTAGTCAACAGGGTGATGGCGAAAAACTGTTTTTT. It yields the protein CASSQQGDGEKLFF.

This rearrangement joins TRBV11-3 to TRBJ2-1; possible D gene TRBD2, 6 bases. This CDR3 region has 15 residues. CDR1 is SGHNT, CDR2 YENEEA, per germline. V was trimmed by 5 bases and J by 2 bases, leaving 13 bases between them. The CDR3 DNA follows: TGTGCCAGCAGCCTGGACTACTCCCCCTACAATGAGCAGTTCTTC. This sequence encodes CASSLDYSPYNEQFF.